The entry below describes one TCR beta chain. Its target is not known. Sequencing was at deep level. Profiling relied on immunoSEQ multiplex PCR, and the TCRdb table lists in-frame clones only, not all of them. This table has hundreds of thousands of clones, about 96% appearing once. Terminally differentiated effector memory CD45RA+ cells were excluded from the naive CD8 cells, which were CD45RO-negative and positively selected for CCR7. Only Caucasian adults living in Nashville, Tennessee served as donors. V was pared by 0 bases and J by 6 bases, with 18 bases between. Per germline, CDR1 SNHLY and CDR2 FYNNEI. The CDR3 covers 17 residues. The data belong to a study of shared clonotypes between healthy human individuals. Study findings and constraints: Memory subsets generally showed lower estimated richness than naive subsets.

The source material was naive CD8+ T cells sorted from blood. The J gene is TRBJ1-5, the V gene TRBV2; TRBD1 might be the D (6 bases). This receptor was obtained from a woman aged 25 to 45 in good health. The CDR3 loop reads CASSEARGARVGQPQHF. The CDR3 DNA sequence: TGTGCCAGCAGTGAAGCGCGGGGGGCGCGGGTGGGTCAGCCCCAGCATTTT.